Presented here are 25 T cell receptor beta chains from one specimen sequenced in a study of T cell repertoires in cytomegalovirus infection. TCRdb called the reads again in MiXCR, with one record for every CDR3 protein. The data show about 190,000 distinct CDR3 sequences, with about 28% seen just once and around 29% held by the top ten. Sequences were obtained from PBMCs. These receptors all stem from a human donor in good health (CMV status not recorded). Some clones in this sample may be carry-over from other donors' samples.

In the case of this clonotype: A read error may be the cause here, since a much bigger clone is one base away. The chain is built from TRBV4-1 and TRBJ1-3; tentative D call: TRBD1 (5 bases). Germline CDR1 MGHRA, CDR2 YSYEKL. The length of the CDR3 is 19 residues. V shed 4 bases and J shed 4 bases, with 26 bases lying between them. The CDR3 DNA reads as TGCGCCAGCAGCCCAACGGGGACGACTCTAATCCGGACGGGAAACACCATATATTTT. Protein: CASSPTGTTLIRTGNTIYF.

The genes are TRBV7-2 and TRBJ2-5; D is undetermined. This CDR3 contains 16 residues. CDR1 SGHTA and CDR2 FQGNSA come from the germline V gene. V was shortened by 6 bases and J by 4 bases, with 21 bases between the two germline ends. In nucleotides, the CDR3 is TGTGCCAGCAGTCGAGCAGGCCGGAAGGGCAGAGAGACCCAGTACTTC. Its translation is CASSRAGRKGRETQYF.

The sample holds a few counts of this clonotype. This chain joins TRBV12-3 or TRBV12-4 and TRBJ2-5; D might be TRBD2 (7 bases). The CDR3 totals 14 residues. V gave up 5 bases and J gave up 5 bases, with 15 bases separating them. The CDR3 sequence is CASSRGGRPETQYF. DNA for the CDR3: TGTGCCAGCAGTAGGGGGGGGAGACCCGAGACCCAGTACTTC.

This chain joins TRBV10-3 and TRBJ1-1; TRBD1 matches at 7 bases. Germline CDR1 and CDR2: ENHRY and SYGVKD. CDR3 length: 15 residues. The V segment lost 2 bases and the J segment 1 base; nucleotides outside the gene matches: 4. The CDR3 reads CAISEDRAWNTEAFF. Written as DNA, the CDR3 is TGTGCCATCAGTGAGGACAGGGCATGGAACACTGAAGCTTTCTTT.

The chain joins TRBV20-1 to TRBJ1-4, with 9 bases that match TRBD1. Germline V gives CDR1 DFQATT, CDR2 SNEGSKA (reference sequence). The CDR3 sequence is 15 residues long. J was trimmed by 6 bases and V by 0 bases; bases with no gene match: 5. DNA of the CDR3: TGCAGTGCTAGAGAGGACAGGGGTGATTATGAAAAACTGTTTTTT. Translation gives CSAREDRGDYEKLFF.

The CDR3 region is CSARTGIDEAFF. The CDR3 bases are TGCAGTGCGAGGACAGGGATCGATGAAGCTTTCTTT. The V and J genes are TRBV20-1 and TRBJ1-1; 8 bases align to TRBD1. Looked up from germline, CDR1 is DFQATT and CDR2 is SNEGSKA (reference sequence). Trimming at V came to 6 bases and at J to 7 bases, leaving 7 bases not matched to a gene. This CDR3 spans 12 amino acids.

The V call is TRBV20-1, the J call TRBJ1-2; 8 bases agree with TRBD1. The V gene end was trimmed by 1 base and the J gene end by 4 bases; junction bases not matched to a gene: 8. CDR1 and CDR2 from the germline V gene are DFQATT and SNEGSKA (reference sequence). The CDR3 is made up of 15 amino acids. As DNA, the CDR3 is TGCAGTGCTAGAGTTGCAGGGGGCATAACCTATGGCTACACCTTC. This encodes CSARVAGGITYGYTF.

The chain couples TRBV14 to TRBJ1-1; the D gene is possibly TRBD1 (5 bases). CDR1 and CDR2 from the germline V gene are SGHDN and FVKESK. V shed 1 base and J shed 11 bases, with 11 bases lying between them. CDR3 size: 12 residues. This CDR3 reads CASSQGRGTAFF. CDR3 in DNA: TGTGCCAGCAGCCAAGGAAGGGGTACGGCTTTCTTT.

The V and J genes are TRBV4-3 and TRBJ1-1, with 7 bases fitting TRBD1. The CDR3 sequence is 15 residues long. Germline V gene sequence: CDR1 LGHNA, CDR2 YSLEER. V lost 4 bases and J lost 7; bases outside the gene matches: 12. The CDR3 region has the DNA TGCGCCAGCAGCCCCGAGGGGGCCTCAGAGGGTGAAGCTTTCTTT. It translates to CASSPEGASEGEAFF.

This clonotype has a handful of counts. The chain recombines TRBV20-1 with TRBJ2-2; D is unresolved. The CDR3 loop spans 14 amino acids. Looked up from germline, CDR1 is DFQATT and CDR2 is SNEGSKA (reference sequence). The ends were cut back, 6 bases at V and 2 bases at J, with 13 bases in the middle. CDR3 DNA: TGCAGTGCCCCTCGGTACGCTAACACCGGGGAGCTGTTTTTT. It translates to CSAPRYANTGELFF.

This clonotype has ten or more counts. This chain connects TRBV7-2 to TRBJ2-2; perhaps TRBD1 as D (6 bases). The length of the CDR3 is 15 residues. Germline V CDR1 and CDR2: SGHTA, FQGNSA. V was cut by 2 bases and J by 3 bases, with 10 bases left in between. CDR3 coding DNA: TGTGCCAGCAGCTTATATGGGGGCGACACCGGGGAGCTGTTTTTT. This codes for CASSLYGGDTGELFF. Full variable domain (rest looked up from reference TRBV7-2 and TRBJ2-2): GAGVSQSPSNKVTEKGKDVELRCDPISGHTALYWYRQSLGQGLEFLIYFQGNSAPDKSGLPSDRFSAERTGGSVSTLTIQRTQQEDSAVYLCASSLYGGDTGELFFGEGSRLTVL.

This clonotype was counted only a few times. The CDR3 DNA reads TGTGCTAGTGCCCGAGCGGGGGGGCTCACAGATACGCAGTATTTT. Translated: CASARAGGLTDTQYF. The rearrangement joins TRBV12-5 to TRBJ2-3; TRBD2 aligns across 10 bases. Germline CDR1 reads LGHNT; CDR2 reads FRNRAP. CDR3 size: 15 residues. The ends lost 7 bases at V and 2 bases at J; junction bases unmatched: 6.

This clonotype came up a few times. The chain carries TRBV2 and TRBJ2-2; a weak D match, TRBD1 (6 bases). With 6 bases removed from V and 3 bases from J, the gap between germline ends came to 11 bases. This CDR3 is 14 amino acids long. Germline CDR1 reads SNHLY; CDR2 reads FYNNEI. CDR3 DNA sequence: TGTGCCAGCAGAGAAACAGGGTACACCGGGGAGCTGTTTTTT. Translated, it gives CASRETGYTGELFF. The full variable domain, completed using reference TRBV2 and TRBJ2-2, is EPEVTQTPSHQVTQMGQEVILRCVPISNHLYFYWYRQILGQKVEFLVSFYNNEISEKSEIFDDQFSVERPDGSNFTLKIRSTKLEDSAMYFCASRETGYTGELFFGEGSRLTVL.

Only a few counts were recorded for this clonotype. This chain connects TRBV7-9 to TRBJ2-7, with D uncertain. Trimming took off 3 bases at V and 3 bases at J, with 15 bases between the two ends. This CDR3 has 15 residues. Looked up from germline, CDR1 is SEHNR and CDR2 is FQNEAQ (reference sequence). CDR3 DNA sequence: TGTGCCAGCAGCTTGTCGTCCGGAACAGTCTACGAGCAGTACTTC. Protein: CASSLSSGTVYEQYF.

V is TRBV5-4 and J is TRBJ2-2, with TRBD2 as a possible D gene (5 bases). This CDR3 region has 15 residues. Trimming stripped 4 bases from V and 5 bases from J, with 15 bases between. Germline CDR1 is SGHNT and CDR2 is YYREEE (reference sequence). CDR3 DNA sequence: TGTGCCAGCAGCGAAAGGACTCTTAGTACCGGGGAGCTGTTTTTT. It specifies CASSERTLSTGELFF. The full variable domain, with the rest looked up from reference TRBV5-4 and TRBJ2-2, is ETGVTQSPTHLIKTRGQQVTLRCSSQSGHNTVSWYQQALGQGPQFIFQYYREEENGRGNFPPRFSGLQFPNYSSELNVNALELDDSALYLCASSERTLSTGELFFGEGSRLTVL.

The V and J genes are TRBV12-3 or TRBV12-4 and TRBJ2-1, with 8 bases lining up with TRBD2. CDR3 length: 17 residues. Trimming took 6 bases from V and 3 from J; bases not matched to a gene: 13. For the CDR3, the DNA is TGTGCCAGCAGCAAAGACCCCGGGACTAGTGTCTACAATGAGCAGTTCTTC. It codes for CASSKDPGTSVYNEQFF.

V and J are TRBV19 and TRBJ2-7, with a weak D call TRBD2 (6 bases). CDR3 length: 14 amino acids. The V end lost 4 bases, the J end lost 2 bases, and 12 bases lay between the germline ends. CDR1 is LNHDA and CDR2 is SQIVND in the germline V gene (reference sequence). The CDR3: CASSTRESPYEQYF. CDR3 in DNA: TGTGCCAGTAGTACCCGGGAGTCCCCCTACGAGCAGTACTTC.

This sequence joins TRBV19 and TRBJ2-7; either TRBD1 or TRBD2 may supply D (5 bases each). CDR1 and CDR2 (germline): LNHDA, SQIVND (reference sequence). The length of the CDR3 is 14 residues. Trimming stripped 6 bases from V and 0 bases from J, with 12 bases between. CDR3 in DNA: TGTGCCAGTAGCCCGTGGGACCTCTCCTACGAGCAGTACTTC. Protein product: CASSPWDLSYEQYF.

This clonotype was observed at least ten times. The CDR3 DNA follows: TGTGCCAGCAGCTTATTCCGGGGAGCGAAAGCCAAAAACATTCAGTACTTC. As protein: CASSLFRGAKAKNIQYF. The V gene is TRBV7-9, the J gene TRBJ2-4, with D possibly matching TRBD2 (5 bases). The CDR3 has 17 amino acids. Germline V lookup: CDR1 SEHNR, CDR2 FQNEAQ (reference sequence). Trimming removed 2 bases at V and 0 bases at J, with 14 bases between.

J is TRBJ1-1 and V is TRBV7-3; 7 positions match TRBD1. Germline assignment: CDR1 SGHTA and CDR2 FQGTGA. With V trimmed by 4 bases and J by 5 bases, 13 bases remained unmatched. The CDR3 totals 16 residues. CDR3 DNA: TGTGCCAGCAGCTCCTCAGGGGGACTTGGGGAAACTGAAGCTTTCTTT. It yields the protein CASSSSGGLGETEAFF.

This sequence joins TRBV28 and TRBJ1-1; 8 bases map to TRBD1. Germline loops: CDR1 MDHEN, CDR2 SYDVKM. Trimming cost V 3 bases and J 1 base; bases outside gene matches: 7. CDR3 size: 16 residues. In nucleotides, the CDR3 is TGTGCCAGCAGTTTCGACAGGGGTAGTTGGAACACTGAAGCTTTCTTT. Residues: CASSFDRGSWNTEAFF.

The count of this clonotype is one. The rearrangement joins TRBV20-1 to TRBJ2-3, with 7 positions matching TRBD2. With V trimmed by 1 base and J by 4 bases, 17 bases remained unmatched. Germline-derived CDR1 and CDR2 are DFQATT and SNEGSKA (reference sequence). The CDR3 consists of 18 residues. CDR3 DNA: TGCAGTGCTAGAGCGGGGGGAACCCTAACATCCCGCGCAGATACGCAGTATTTT. Its translation is CSARAGGTLTSRADTQYF.

The V call is TRBV5-6, the J call TRBJ2-1; 9 bases match TRBD1. This CDR3 has 12 amino acids. Losses at the gene ends were 4 bases for V and 10 bases for J; bases not matched to a gene: 3. CDR1 and CDR2 (germline): SGHDT, YYEEEE. The CDR3 protein is CASSKGTGEQFF. Written as DNA, the CDR3 is TGTGCCAGCAGCAAGGGGACAGGGGAGCAGTTCTTC.

This clonotype was detected a few times. This chain links TRBV20-1 with TRBJ2-5; the match to TRBD1 covers 7 bases. Germline trimming cut 1 base from V and 2 bases from J; bases unmatched to any gene: 7. This CDR3 has 15 amino acids. Germline lookup yields CDR1 DFQATT and CDR2 SNEGSKA (reference sequence). DNA for the CDR3: TGCAGTGCTAGAGGGAGCCCGGGACAGCAAGAGACCCAGTACTTC. Translated: CSARGSPGQQETQYF.

The J gene is TRBJ1-2, the V gene TRBV7-6; 7 nucleotides match TRBD1. The V segment lost 5 bases and the J segment 6 bases; nucleotides outside the gene matches: 6. CDR1 and CDR2 from the germline V gene are SGHVS and FNYEAQ. This CDR3 is 13 amino acids long. CDR3 loop: CASSLTGDDGYTF. The CDR3 nucleotides are TGTGCCAGCAGCCTAACAGGGGACGATGGCTACACCTTC.